This T cell receptor (beta chain) was recorded in a study of beta chain features in type 1 diabetes. Trimming shortened V by 10 bases and J by 2 bases, and 11 bases separated the two germline ends. Germline values: CDR1 LNHDA, CDR2 SQIVND (reference sequence). The CDR3 loop spans 13 amino acids. Notes on the study in general: A pattern of fewer insertions and more deletions at VDJ junctions was seen in type 1 diabetes patients.

All of the isolated RNA was reverse transcribed, so expressed TCRB transcripts were sequenced. The average read count of naive, central memory and regulatory T cell samples was some 3.8 million. The table came from immunoSEQ multiplex PCR; TCRdb's copy has only in-frame clones and leaves some out. This sample has more than 120,000 clones, with roughly a tenth found just once. This clone was recorded at least ten times. Antigen: not known. The clonotype comes from a man younger than 30 in good health. This rearrangement joins TRBV19 to TRBJ2-2; D might be TRBD1 (6 bases). Sequences were obtained from naive CD4+ T cells from blood. The CDR3 sequence: CATYRANTGELFF. The DNA for the CDR3 is TGTGCCACCTACAGGGCTAACACCGGGGAGCTGTTTTTT.